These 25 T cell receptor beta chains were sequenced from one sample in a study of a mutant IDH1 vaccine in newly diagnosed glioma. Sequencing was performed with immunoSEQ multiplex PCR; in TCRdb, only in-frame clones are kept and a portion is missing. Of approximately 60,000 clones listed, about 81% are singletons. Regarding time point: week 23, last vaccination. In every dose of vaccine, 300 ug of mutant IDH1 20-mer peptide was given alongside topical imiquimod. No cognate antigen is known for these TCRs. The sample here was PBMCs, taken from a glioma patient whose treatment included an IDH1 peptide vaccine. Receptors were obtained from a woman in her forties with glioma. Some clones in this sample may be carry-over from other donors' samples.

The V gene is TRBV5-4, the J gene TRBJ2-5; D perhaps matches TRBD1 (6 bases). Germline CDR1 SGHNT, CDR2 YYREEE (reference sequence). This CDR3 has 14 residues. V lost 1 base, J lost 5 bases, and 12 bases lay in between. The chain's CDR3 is CASSLKQGVETQYF. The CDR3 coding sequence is TGTGCCAGCAGCTTGAAACAGGGCGTGGAGACCCAGTACTTC.

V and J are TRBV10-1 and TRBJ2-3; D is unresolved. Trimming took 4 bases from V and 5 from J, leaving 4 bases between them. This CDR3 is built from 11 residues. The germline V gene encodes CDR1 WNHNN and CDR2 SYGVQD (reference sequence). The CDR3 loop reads CASSARDTQYF. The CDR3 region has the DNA TGCGCCAGCAGTGCGAGAGATACGCAGTATTTT.

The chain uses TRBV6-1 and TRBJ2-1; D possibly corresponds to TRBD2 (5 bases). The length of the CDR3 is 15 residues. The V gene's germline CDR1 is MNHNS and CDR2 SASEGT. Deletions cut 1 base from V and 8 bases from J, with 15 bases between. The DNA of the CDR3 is TGTGCCAGCAGTGAAGAGGAAGGAGGTATCCATGAGCAGTTCTTC. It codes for CASSEEEGGIHEQFF.

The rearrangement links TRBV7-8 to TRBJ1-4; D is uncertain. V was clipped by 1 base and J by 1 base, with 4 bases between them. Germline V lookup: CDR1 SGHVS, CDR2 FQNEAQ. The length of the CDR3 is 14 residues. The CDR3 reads CASSLVGTNEKLFF. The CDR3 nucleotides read TGTGCCAGCAGCTTAGTAGGAACTAATGAAAAACTGTTTTTT.

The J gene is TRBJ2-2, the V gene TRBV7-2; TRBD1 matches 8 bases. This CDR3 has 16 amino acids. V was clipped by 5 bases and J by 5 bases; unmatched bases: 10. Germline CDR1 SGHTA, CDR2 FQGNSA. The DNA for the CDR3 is TGTGCCAGCAGCCCCCGGGACAGGACAGGGACCGGGGAGCTGTTTTTT. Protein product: CASSPRDRTGTGELFF. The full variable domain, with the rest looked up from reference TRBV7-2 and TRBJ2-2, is GAGVSQSPSNKVTEKGKDVELRCDPISGHTALYWYRQSLGQGLEFLIYFQGNSAPDKSGLPSDRFSAERTGGSVSTLTIQRTQQEDSAVYLCASSPRDRTGTGELFFGEGSRLTVL.

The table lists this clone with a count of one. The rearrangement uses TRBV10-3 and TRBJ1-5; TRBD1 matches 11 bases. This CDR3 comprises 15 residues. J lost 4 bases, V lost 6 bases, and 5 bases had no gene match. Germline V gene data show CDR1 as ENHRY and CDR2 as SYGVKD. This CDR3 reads CAIRPGQGENQPQHF. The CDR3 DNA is TGTGCCATCAGACCGGGACAGGGGGAAAATCAGCCCCAGCATTTT.

The CDR3 is CASSPDSSGNTIYF. In nucleotides, the CDR3 is TGTGCCAGCTCACCGGACAGCTCTGGAAACACCATATATTTT. The gene calls are TRBV18 and TRBJ1-3; possible D gene TRBD1, 6 bases. Trimming shortened V by 3 bases and J by 0 bases, and 6 bases separated the two germline ends. Germline CDR1 reads KGHSH; CDR2 reads LQKENI. The CDR3 has 14 amino acids.

CDR3 bases: TGTGCCAGCAGCATACAACAGGGGCGGGACAATCAGCCCCAGCATTTT. It yields the protein CASSIQQGRDNQPQHF. The chain joins TRBV7-2 to TRBJ1-5; TRBD1 aligns across 7 bases. There are 16 residues in the CDR3. The germline CDR1 and CDR2 sequences are SGHTA and FQGNSA. V shed 5 bases and J 3 bases; nucleotides not matched to a gene: 10. Full variable domain (outside the CDR3, taken from reference TRBV7-2 and TRBJ1-5): GAGVSQSPSNKVTEKGKDVELRCDPISGHTALYWYRQSLGQGLEFLIYFQGNSAPDKSGLPSDRFSAERTGGSVSTLTIQRTQQEDSAVYLCASSIQQGRDNQPQHFGDGTRLSIL.

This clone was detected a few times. For the CDR3, the DNA is TGTGCCTGGAGTGTACTGGAGGGGGTGAACACTGAAGCTTTCTTT. Translated: CAWSVLEGVNTEAFF. V usage is TRBV30 and J usage is TRBJ1-1; D may be TRBD1 (6 bases). Trimming removed 0 bases at V and 0 bases at J, with 11 bases between. CDR3 length equals 15 residues. The V gene's germline CDR1 is GTSNPN and CDR2 SVGIG (reference sequence).

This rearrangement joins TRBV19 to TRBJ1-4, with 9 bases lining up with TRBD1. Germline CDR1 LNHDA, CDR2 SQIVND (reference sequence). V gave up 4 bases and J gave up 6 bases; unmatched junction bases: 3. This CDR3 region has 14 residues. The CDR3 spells CASSTRDRDEKLFF. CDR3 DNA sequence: TGTGCCAGTAGTACCCGGGACAGGGATGAAAAACTGTTTTTT.

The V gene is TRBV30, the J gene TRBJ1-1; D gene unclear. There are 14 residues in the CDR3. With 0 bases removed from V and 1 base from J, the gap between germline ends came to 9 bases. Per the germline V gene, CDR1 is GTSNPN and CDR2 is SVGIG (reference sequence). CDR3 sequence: CAWSVGETNTEAFF. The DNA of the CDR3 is TGTGCCTGGAGTGTTGGAGAAACGAACACTGAAGCTTTCTTT.

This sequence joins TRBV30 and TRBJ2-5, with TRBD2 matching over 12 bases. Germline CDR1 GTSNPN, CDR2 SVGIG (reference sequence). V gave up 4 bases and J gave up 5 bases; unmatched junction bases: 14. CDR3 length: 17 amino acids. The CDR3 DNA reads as TGTGCCTGGATTAACGGGGCTAGCGGGGGGGCCCGGGAGACCCAGTACTTC. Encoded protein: CAWINGASGGARETQYF.

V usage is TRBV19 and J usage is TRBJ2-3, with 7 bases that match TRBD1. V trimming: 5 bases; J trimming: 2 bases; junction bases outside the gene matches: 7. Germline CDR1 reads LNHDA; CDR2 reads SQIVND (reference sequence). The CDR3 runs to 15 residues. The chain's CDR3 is CASSPQGVPTDTQYF. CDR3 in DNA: TGTGCCAGTAGTCCTCAGGGGGTTCCCACAGATACGCAGTATTTT.

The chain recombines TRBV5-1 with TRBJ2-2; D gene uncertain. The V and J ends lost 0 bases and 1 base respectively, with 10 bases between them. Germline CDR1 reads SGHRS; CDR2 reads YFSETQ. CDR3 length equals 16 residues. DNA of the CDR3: TGCGCCAGCAGCTTGGGTGTGTGGCTGAACACCGGGGAGCTGTTTTTT. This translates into CASSLGVWLNTGELFF.

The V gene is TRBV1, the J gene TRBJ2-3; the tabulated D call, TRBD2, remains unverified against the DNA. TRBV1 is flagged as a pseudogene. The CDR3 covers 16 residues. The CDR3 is CTRGLAGTLFTDTQYF. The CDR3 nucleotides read TGCACGAGGGGACTAGCGGGGACACTTTTCACAGATACGCAGTATTTT.

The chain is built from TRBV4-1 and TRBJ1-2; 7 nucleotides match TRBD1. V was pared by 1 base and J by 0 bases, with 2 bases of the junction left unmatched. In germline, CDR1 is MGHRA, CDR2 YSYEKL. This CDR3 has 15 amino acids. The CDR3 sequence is CASSQVQGTNYGYTF. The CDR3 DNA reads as TGCGCCAGCAGCCAAGTACAGGGGACTAACTATGGCTACACCTTC.

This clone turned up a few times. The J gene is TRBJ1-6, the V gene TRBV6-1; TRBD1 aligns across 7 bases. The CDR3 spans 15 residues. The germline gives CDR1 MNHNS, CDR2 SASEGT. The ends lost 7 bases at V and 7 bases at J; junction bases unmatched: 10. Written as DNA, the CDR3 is TGTGCCAGCATTGGGGACAGCCTGCTGAATTCACCCCTCCACTTT. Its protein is CASIGDSLLNSPLHF.

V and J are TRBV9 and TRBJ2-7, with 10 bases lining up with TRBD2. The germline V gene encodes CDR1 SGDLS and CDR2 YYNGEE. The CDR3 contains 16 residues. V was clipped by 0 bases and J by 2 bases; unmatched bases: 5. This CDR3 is CASSVATAGGPYEQYF. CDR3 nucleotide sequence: TGTGCCAGCAGCGTAGCTACAGCGGGAGGGCCCTACGAGCAGTACTTC.

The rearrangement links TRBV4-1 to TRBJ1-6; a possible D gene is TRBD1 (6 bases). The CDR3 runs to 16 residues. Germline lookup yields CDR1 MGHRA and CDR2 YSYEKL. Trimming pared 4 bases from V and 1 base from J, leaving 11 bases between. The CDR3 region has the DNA TGCGCCAGCAGCCTCGCCAGGGGATCCTATAATTCACCCCTCCACTTT. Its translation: CASSLARGSYNSPLHF.

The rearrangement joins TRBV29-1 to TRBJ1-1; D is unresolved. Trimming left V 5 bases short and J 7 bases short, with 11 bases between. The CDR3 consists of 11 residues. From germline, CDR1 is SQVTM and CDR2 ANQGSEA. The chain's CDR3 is CSVNGGNEAFF. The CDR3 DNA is TGCAGCGTTAACGGCGGGAATGAAGCTTTCTTT. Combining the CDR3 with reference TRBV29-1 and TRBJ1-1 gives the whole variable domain SAVISQKPSRDICQRGTSLTIQCQVDSQVTMMFWYRQQPGQSLTLIATANQGSEATYESGFVIDKFPISRPNLTFSTLTVSNMSPEDSSIYLCSVNGGNEAFFGQGTRLTVV.

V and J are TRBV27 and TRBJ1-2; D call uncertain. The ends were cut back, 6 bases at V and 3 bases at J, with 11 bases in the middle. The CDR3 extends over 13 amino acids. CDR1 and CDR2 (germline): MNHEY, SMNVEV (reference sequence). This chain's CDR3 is CASSQRRDYGYTF. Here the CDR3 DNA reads TGTGCCAGCAGCCAAAGGAGGGACTATGGCTACACCTTC.

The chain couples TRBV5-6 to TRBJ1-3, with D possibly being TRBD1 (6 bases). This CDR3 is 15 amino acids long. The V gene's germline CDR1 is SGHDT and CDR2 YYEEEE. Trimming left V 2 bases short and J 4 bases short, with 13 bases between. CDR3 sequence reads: CASSFSGASGNTIYF. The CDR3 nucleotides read TGTGCCAGCAGCTTTTCAGGGGCATCCGGAAACACCATATATTTT.

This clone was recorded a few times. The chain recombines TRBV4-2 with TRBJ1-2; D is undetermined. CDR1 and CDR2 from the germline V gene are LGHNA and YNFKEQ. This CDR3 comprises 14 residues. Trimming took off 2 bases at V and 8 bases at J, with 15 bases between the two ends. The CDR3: CASSQKTLSYGYTF. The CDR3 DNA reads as TGTGCCAGCAGCCAAAAGACCCTGAGCTACGGCTACACCTTC.

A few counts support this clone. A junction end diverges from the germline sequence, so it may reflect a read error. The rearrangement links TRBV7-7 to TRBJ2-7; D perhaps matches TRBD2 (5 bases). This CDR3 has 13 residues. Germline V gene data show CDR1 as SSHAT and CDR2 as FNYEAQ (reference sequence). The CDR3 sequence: CASSLAQGSEQYF. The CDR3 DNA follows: TGTGCTAGCAGCTTAGCGCAAGGGTCCGAGCAGTACTTC.

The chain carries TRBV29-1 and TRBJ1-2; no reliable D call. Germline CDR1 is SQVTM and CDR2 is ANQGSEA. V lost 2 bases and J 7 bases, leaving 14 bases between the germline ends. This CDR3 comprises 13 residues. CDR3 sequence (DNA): TGCAGCGTTGAACCTCCAGGAAGGTTTGGCTACACCTTC. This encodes CSVEPPGRFGYTF.